This T cell receptor beta chain was captured in a study of blood T cells in healthy people across ages. Study-level results: With age, beta diversity per million T cells declined roughly linearly, significantly by 30 to 50. Researchers said unsorted PBMCs prevented a conclusive naive versus antigen-experienced comparison.

Drawn from each donor were 8.5 to 10 milliliters of peripheral blood. In each sample, at least 7 million PBMCs were isolated. With a J-beta primer mix and a sample-barcoded 5' primer, a second PCR ran about 7 to 12 cycles. TCRdb itself ran the 5' RACE reads through MiXCR, one entry per CDR3 protein. Here the sample spans approximately 770,000 distinct CDR3 sequences, 58% being singletons. The CDR3 extends over 13 amino acids. V was cut by 6 bases and J by 5 bases, with 14 bases left in between. CDR1 is MNHEY and CDR2 is SVGAGI in the germline V gene. A note on this clonotype: Antigen specificity is unknown.

V is TRBV6-5 and J is TRBJ2-7; D gene uncertain. Sequencing was done on a sample of blood. The sequence was obtained from a man aged 30 to 45 in good health. The CDR3 loop reads CASRKPGLNEQYF. CDR3 bases: TGTGCCAGCAGAAAACCCGGGTTAAACGAGCAGTACTTC.